The rows below give T cell receptor beta chains drawn from one sample of a study of T cell changes during pregnancy in multiple sclerosis. Assay: immunoSEQ multiplex PCR; the TCRdb copy retains only in-frame clones and omits some. The data contain around 50,000 clones, about 91% of them seen just once; the ten biggest clones take up roughly 1.2%. This sample comprised peripheral blood, obtained after pregnancy. The origin of the receptors is a female donor in good health, enrolled as a control in a pregnancy study. Each CDR3 is given with its conserved first and last residue. Fields, in order: clone size, V gene, J gene, D gene, CDR3 protein, CDR3 DNA. A D gene is named only where the DNA matches it firmly. Clone sizes are given selectively: once, few, many, or a class where the clone is expanded.

clone_size: -
v_call: TRBV6-6
j_call: TRBJ1-2
d_call: TRBD1
cdr3_aa: CASRYSPTGEEGYTF
cdr3_nt: TGTGCCAGCAGATATAGCCCCACAGGGGAAGAAGGCTACACCTTC

clone_size: -
v_call: TRBV6-5
j_call: TRBJ2-1
d_call: TRBD2
cdr3_aa: CASSYSLGLVNEQFF
cdr3_nt: TGTGCCAGCAGTTACTCACTGGGACTAGTCAATGAGCAGTTCTTC

clone_size: -
v_call: TRBV27
j_call: TRBJ2-3
d_call: -
cdr3_aa: CASSYGGKDTQYF
cdr3_nt: TGTGCCAGCAGTTATGGGGGGAAGGATACGCAGTATTTT

clone_size: -
v_call: TRBV14
j_call: TRBJ2-1
d_call: -
cdr3_aa: CASSPWGLLNNEQFF
cdr3_nt: TGTGCCAGCAGCCCTTGGGGCCTCTTGAATAATGAGCAGTTCTTC

clone_size: -
v_call: TRBV7-9
j_call: TRBJ1-4
d_call: TRBD1
cdr3_aa: CASSSPPKGAANEKLFF
cdr3_nt: TGTGCCAGCAGCTCCCCACCCAAGGGGGCAGCTAATGAAAAACTGTTTTTT

clone_size: -
v_call: TRBV6-1
j_call: TRBJ2-3
d_call: -
cdr3_aa: CASSEIGRAADTQYF
cdr3_nt: TGTGCCAGCAGTGAAATTGGCAGGGCGGCAGATACGCAGTATTTT

clone_size: few
v_call: TRBV6-5
j_call: TRBJ2-1
d_call: TRBD2
cdr3_aa: CASSSAGTSLREQFF
cdr3_nt: TGTGCCAGCAGTTCGGCAGGGACTAGCCTAAGAGAGCAGTTCTTC

clone_size: once
v_call: TRBV28
j_call: TRBJ2-1
d_call: -
cdr3_aa: CASSLPPEQFF
cdr3_nt: TGTGCCAGCAGCCTTCCCCCCGAGCAGTTCTTC

clone_size: -
v_call: TRBV7-2
j_call: TRBJ1-1
d_call: -
cdr3_aa: CASSPTGNTEAFF
cdr3_nt: TGTGCCAGCAGTCCGACAGGGAACACTGAAGCTTTCTTT

clone_size: -
v_call: TRBV30
j_call: TRBJ1-5
d_call: -
cdr3_aa: CAWSPGSNQPQHF
cdr3_nt: TGTGCCTGGAGTCCGGGTAGCAATCAGCCCCAGCATTTT

clone_size: -
v_call: TRBV7-8
j_call: TRBJ1-2
d_call: TRBD1
cdr3_aa: CASSLTGGNYGYTF
cdr3_nt: TGTGCCAGCAGCTTGACAGGGGGGAACTATGGCTACACCTTC

clone_size: -
v_call: TRBV7-2
j_call: TRBJ1-2
d_call: -
cdr3_aa: CASSSQAANYGYTF
cdr3_nt: TGTGCCAGCAGCTCACAGGCGGCGAACTATGGCTACACCTTC

clone_size: -
v_call: TRBV10-2
j_call: TRBJ1-1
d_call: -
cdr3_aa: CASSEQGGTEAFF
cdr3_nt: TGCGCCAGCAGTGAACAGGGAGGGACTGAAGCTTTCTTT